This TCR beta chain derives from a study of T cells expressing NK-cell markers. As for the study in general: TCR beta repertoires came from sorted CD3+CD56+NKG2C+, CD3+CD56+NKG2C- and CD3+CD56-NKG2C+ T cells. The sequencing cohort of eight donors included seven HCMV-seropositive individuals and one seronegative individual. Study-level findings and limits: In several donors, dominant clonotypes made up about 25-60.1% of CD3+CD56-NKG2C+ cells.

About this clonotype: No antigen is known for it.

Reprocessing the 5' RACE reads, TCRdb reports a single entry for every CDR3 protein and omits DNA. The table lists about 370,000 distinct CDR3 sequences, with around 11% in the top ten. The CDR3 is 15 residues long. Germline V gives CDR1 SGHVS, CDR2 FQNEAQ. The chain carries TRBV7-8 and TRBJ2-1; TCRdb outputs TRBD2, but without DNA this stays unchecked. Source material: blood T cells: a sorted CD56 or NKG2C T cell subset, CD4+ or CD8+ T cells, or bulk PBMC T cells (not recorded which). The sequence was obtained from a woman aged 45-59 years in good health. CDR3 loop: CASSLTGTSGDEQFF. Full variable domain (rest looked up from reference TRBV7-8 and TRBJ2-1): GAGVSQSPRYKVAKRGQDVALRCDPISGHVSLFWYQQALGQGPEFLTYFQNEAQLDKSGLPSDRFFAERPEGSVSTLKIQRTQQEDSAVYLCASSLTGTSGDEQFFGPGTRLTVL.